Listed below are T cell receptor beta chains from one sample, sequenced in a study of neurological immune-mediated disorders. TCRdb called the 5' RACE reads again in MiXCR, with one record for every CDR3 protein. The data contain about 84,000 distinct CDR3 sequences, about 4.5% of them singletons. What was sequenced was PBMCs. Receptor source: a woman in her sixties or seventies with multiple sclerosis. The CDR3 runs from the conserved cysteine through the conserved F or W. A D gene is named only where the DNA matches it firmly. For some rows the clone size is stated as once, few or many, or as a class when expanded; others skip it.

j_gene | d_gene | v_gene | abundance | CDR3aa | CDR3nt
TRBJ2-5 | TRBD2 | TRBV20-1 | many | CSTGGGVGETQYF | TGCAGTACCGGTGGGGGGGTAGGTGAGACCCAGTACTTC
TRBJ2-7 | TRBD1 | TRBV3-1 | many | CASSQVPGGTYEQYF | TGTGCCAGCAGCCAAGTCCCAGGGGGAACCTACGAGCAGTACTTC
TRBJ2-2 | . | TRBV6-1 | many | CASSEAWASRELFF | TGTGCCAGCAGTGAAGCGTGGGCGAGCAGGGAGCTGTTTTTT
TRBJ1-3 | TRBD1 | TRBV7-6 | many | CASSAPGTETGNTIYF | TGTGCCAGCAGCGCCCCCGGGACAGAGACTGGAAACACCATATATTTT
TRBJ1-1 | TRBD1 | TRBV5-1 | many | CASSSPRDRNTEAFF | TGCGCCAGCAGCTCTCCCCGGGACAGGAACACTGAAGCTTTCTTT
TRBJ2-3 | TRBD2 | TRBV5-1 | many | CASSVGLAVGTDTQYF | TGCGCCAGCAGCGTGGGACTAGCGGTTGGGACAGATACGCAGTATTTT
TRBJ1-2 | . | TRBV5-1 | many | CASSEWGADGYTF | TGCGCCAGCAGCGAATGGGGGGCCGATGGCTACACCTTC
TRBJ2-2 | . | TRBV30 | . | CAWSRGTGELFF | TGTGCCTGGAGTCGTGGCACCGGGGAGCTGTTTTTT
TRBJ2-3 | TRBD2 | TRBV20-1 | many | CSARDPAGAADTQYF | TGCAGTGCTAGAGATCCAGCGGGGGCGGCAGATACGCAGTATTTT
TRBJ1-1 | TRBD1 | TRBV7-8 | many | CASSWGQGPEVNTEAFF | TGTGCCAGCAGCTGGGGACAGGGGCCCGAGGTGAACACTGAAGCTTTCTTT
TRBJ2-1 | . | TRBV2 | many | CASSENSYNEQFF | TGTGCCAGCAGTGAGAACAGCTACAATGAGCAGTTCTTC
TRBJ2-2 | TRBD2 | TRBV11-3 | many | CASSSERGTNTGELFF | TGTGCCAGCAGCTCGGAGCGGGGGACGAACACCGGGGAGCTGTTTTTT
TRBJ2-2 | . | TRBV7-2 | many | CASSLAPRNTGELFF | TGTGCCAGCAGCTTAGCGCCCCGAAACACCGGGGAGCTGTTTTTT
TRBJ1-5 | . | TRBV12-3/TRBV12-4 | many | CASSLKGGSNQPQHF | TGTGCCAGCAGTTTAAAGGGGGGTAGCAATCAGCCCCAGCATTTT
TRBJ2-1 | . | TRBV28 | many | CASSLEVLDEQFF | TGTGCCAGCAGTTTAGAGGTTTTAGATGAGCAGTTCTTC
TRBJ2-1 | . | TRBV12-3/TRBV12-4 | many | CASSLRLGEYNEQFF | TGTGCCAGCAGTTTACGACTGGGCGAGTACAATGAGCAGTTCTTC
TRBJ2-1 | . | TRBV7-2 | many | CASGHYNEQFF | TGTGCCAGCGGCCACTACAATGAGCAGTTCTTC
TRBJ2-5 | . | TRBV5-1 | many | CASSWQGKGGETQYF | TGCGCCAGCAGCTGGCAAGGGAAAGGGGGAGAGACCCAGTACTTC
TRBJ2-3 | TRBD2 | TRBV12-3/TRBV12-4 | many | CASSRGTSGTDTQYF | TGTGCCAGCAGTCGCGGGACTAGCGGCACAGATACGCAGTATTTT
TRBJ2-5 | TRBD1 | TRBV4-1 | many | CASSQGGTGRVETQYF | TGCGCCAGCAGCCAAGGAGGGACAGGGCGGGTGGAGACCCAGTACTTC
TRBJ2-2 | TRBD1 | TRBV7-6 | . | CASSSHRGLELFF | TGTGCCAGCAGCTCCCACAGGGGGCTAGAGCTGTTTTTT
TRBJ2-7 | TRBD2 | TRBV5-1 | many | CASSYAPTSGGAYEQYF | TGCGCCAGCAGCTACGCTCCGACTAGCGGGGGGGCCTACGAGCAGTACTTC
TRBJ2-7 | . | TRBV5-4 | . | CASSYDQGPYEQYF | TGTGCCAGCAGTTACGACCAGGGCCCCTACGAGCAGTACTTC
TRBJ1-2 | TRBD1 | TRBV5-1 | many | CASSLTTDREAGYTF | TGCGCCAGCAGCTTGACCACAGACAGGGAAGCTGGCTACACCTTC
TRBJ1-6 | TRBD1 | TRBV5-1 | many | CASSSQGGQNSPLHF | TGCGCCAGCAGCTCCCAGGGGGGCCAGAATTCACCCCTCCACTTT
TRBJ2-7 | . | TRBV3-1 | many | CASSQVTYEQYF | TGTGCCAGCAGCCAAGTCACCTACGAGCAGTACTTC
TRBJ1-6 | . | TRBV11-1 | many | CASSLQRQYNSPLHF | TGTGCCAGCAGCTTACAGCGGCAGTATAATTCACCCCTCCACTTT
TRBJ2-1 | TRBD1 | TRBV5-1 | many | CASSQTGQGTNEQFF | TGCGCCAGCAGCCAAACGGGACAGGGGACAAATGAGCAGTTCTTC